A selection of T cell receptor beta chains follows, all from one sample in a study of T cell responses to AZD1222 COVID-19 vaccine. Libraries were prepared by immunoSEQ multiplex PCR; TCRdb keeps only in-frame clonotypes and omits some of them. The table includes over 150,000 clones, more than 90% detected once. The specimen comprised peripheral blood, sampled on day 0 of AZD1222 vaccination. The receptors here all came from an adult in good health. Each CDR3 is given without its conserved first and last residue.

V: TRBV5-1
J: TRBJ2-5
CDR3: ASSLPGGQETQY

V: TRBV3-1/TRBV3-2
J: TRBJ1-3
CDR3: ASSQGPEIAGLY

V: TRBV14
J: TRBJ1-2
CDR3: ASSLKYGAYGYT

V: TRBV19
J: TRBJ1-2
CDR3: ASSNIFAYPNYGYT

V: TRBV9
J: TRBJ1-2
CDR3: ASSERVNYGYT

V: TRBV9
J: TRBJ1-2
CDR3: ASSVATGDTYGYT

V: TRBV18
J: TRBJ1-4
CDR3: ASSPPGEKLF

V: TRBV2
J: TRBJ2-7
CDR3: ASRVGGPTYEQY

V: TRBV5-1
J: TRBJ1-2
CDR3: ASSWAGTGGNGYT

V: TRBV12-3/TRBV12-4
J: TRBJ1-2
CDR3: ASSRSSHGYT

V: TRBV6-2/TRBV6-3
J: TRBJ2-6
CDR3: ASTPGSPGANVLT

V: TRBV3-1/TRBV3-2
J: TRBJ1-1
CDR3: ASSQVNTEAF

V: TRBV7-2
J: TRBJ2-7
CDR3: ASSLVSGYEQY

V: TRBV20-1
J: TRBJ2-7
CDR3: SASRTGGQEQY

V: TRBV2
J: TRBJ1-2
CDR3: ASSEARDSFYGYT

V: TRBV5-1
J: TRBJ1-4
CDR3: ASSPGQSNEKLF

V: TRBV19
J: TRBJ2-1
CDR3: ATTTLSLTGGEQF

V: TRBV5-4
J: TRBJ1-2
CDR3: ASSPWGVWPDYGYT